Detailed here is one T cell receptor (beta chain). No antigen is known for it. The CDR3 has 15 amino acids. Germline V lookup: CDR1 SGHTA, CDR2 FQGNSA. V was clipped by 2 bases and J by 8 bases; unmatched bases: 8. The nonmyeloablative bone marrow transplants came from related graft donors, with transient mixed chimerism. Unstimulated regulatory T cells (CD4+CD25+CD127-), CD4+CD25- non-regulatory cells, CD4 and CD8 cells were FACS-sorted from thawed PBMCs. Clones were sequenced by immunoSEQ multiplex PCR, and TCRdb holds only the in-frame ones, with some missing. The sample lists approximately 47,000 clones; around nine tenths were seen once. This sample is part of a study of Tregs in tolerant kidney transplant recipients. Findings and caveats of the study: Nucleotide sequences could not be compared across some patients' samples due to primer changes. Biological reproducibility was not directly addressed in this study. Few patients were studied, so findings need validation in larger groups.

The chain has TRBV7-2 and TRBJ2-7; 11 bases are a match to TRBD2. This clonotype originated in a human patient who received a combined kidney and bone marrow transplant. The graft donor may have given rise to some T cells. The specimen was CD8+ T cells from blood (PBMCs), collected 12 months after the transplant. The CDR3 protein is CASSLISSSGGKQYF. CDR3 DNA: TGTGCCAGCAGCTTAATTTCGTCTAGCGGGGGGAAGCAGTACTTC.